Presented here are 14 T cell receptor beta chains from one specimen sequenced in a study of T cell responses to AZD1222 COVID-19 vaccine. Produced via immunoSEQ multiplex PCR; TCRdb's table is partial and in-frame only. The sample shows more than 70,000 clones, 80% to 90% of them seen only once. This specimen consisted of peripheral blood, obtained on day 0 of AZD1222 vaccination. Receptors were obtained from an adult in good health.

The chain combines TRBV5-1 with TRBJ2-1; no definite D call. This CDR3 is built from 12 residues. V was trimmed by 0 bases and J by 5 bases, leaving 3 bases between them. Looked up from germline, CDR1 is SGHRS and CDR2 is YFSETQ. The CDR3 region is CASSLDDNEQFF. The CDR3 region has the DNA TGCGCCAGCAGCTTGGACGACAATGAGCAGTTCTTC.

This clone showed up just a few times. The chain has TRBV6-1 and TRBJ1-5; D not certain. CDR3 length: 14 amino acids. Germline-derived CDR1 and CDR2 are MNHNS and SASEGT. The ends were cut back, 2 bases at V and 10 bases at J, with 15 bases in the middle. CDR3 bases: TGTGCCAGCAGTGAAAGAGGGCGCGACTCACCCCAGCATTTT. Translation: CASSERGRDSPQHF.

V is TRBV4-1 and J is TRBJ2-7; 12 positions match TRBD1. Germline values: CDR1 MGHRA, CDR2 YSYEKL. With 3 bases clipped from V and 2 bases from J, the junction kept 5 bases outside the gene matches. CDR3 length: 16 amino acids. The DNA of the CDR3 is TGCGCCAGCAGCCATCCGGGACAGGGGGCTACCTACGAGCAGTACTTC. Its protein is CASSHPGQGATYEQYF.

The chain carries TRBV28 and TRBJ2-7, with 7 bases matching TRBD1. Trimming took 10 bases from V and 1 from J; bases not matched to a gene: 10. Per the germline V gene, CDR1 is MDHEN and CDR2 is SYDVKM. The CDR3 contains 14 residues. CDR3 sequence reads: CATVNPGQSYEQYF. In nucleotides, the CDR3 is TGTGCCACCGTAAACCCGGGACAGTCCTACGAGCAGTACTTC.

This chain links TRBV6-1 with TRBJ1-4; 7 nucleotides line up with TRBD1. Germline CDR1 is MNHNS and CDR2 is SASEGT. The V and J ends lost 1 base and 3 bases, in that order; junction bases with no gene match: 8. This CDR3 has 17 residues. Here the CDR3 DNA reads TGTGCCAGCAGTGAAGGGGTAGGGGGCGCCCCTAATGAAAAACTGTTTTTT. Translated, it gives CASSEGVGGAPNEKLFF.

CDR3 sequence: CSVVSQPNEKLFF. CDR3 coding DNA: TGCAGCGTTGTGAGCCAGCCTAATGAAAAACTGTTTTTT. The V call is TRBV29-1, the J call TRBJ1-4, with D hard to call. V lost 4 bases and J 3 bases, leaving 9 bases between the germline ends. This CDR3 region has 13 residues. CDR1 and CDR2 (germline): SQVTM, ANQGSEA. Together with reference TRBV29-1 and TRBJ1-4, the CDR3 gives the full variable domain: SAVISQKPSRDICQRGTSLTIQCQVDSQVTMMFWYRQQPGQSLTLIATANQGSEATYESGFVIDKFPISRPNLTFSTLTVSNMSPEDSSIYLCSVVSQPNEKLFFGSGTQLSVL.

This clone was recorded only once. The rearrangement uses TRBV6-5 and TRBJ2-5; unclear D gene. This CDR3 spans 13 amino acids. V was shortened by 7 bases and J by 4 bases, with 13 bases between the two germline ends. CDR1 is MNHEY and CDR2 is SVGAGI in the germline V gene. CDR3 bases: TGTGCCAGCAAATTTTCCGACGGAGAGACCCAGTACTTC. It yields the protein CASKFSDGETQYF.

DNA of the CDR3: TGTGCCAGCAGCTTAATCATGGGTAGCCGAAGGACGGGGGCATCCTACGAGCAGTACTTC. This encodes CASSLIMGSRRTGASYEQYF. The genes are TRBV7-8 and TRBJ2-7, with D possibly being TRBD1 or TRBD2 (6 bases each). Germline values: CDR1 SGHVS, CDR2 FQNEAQ. This CDR3 has 20 amino acids. V shed 2 bases and J shed 1 base, with 27 bases lying between them.

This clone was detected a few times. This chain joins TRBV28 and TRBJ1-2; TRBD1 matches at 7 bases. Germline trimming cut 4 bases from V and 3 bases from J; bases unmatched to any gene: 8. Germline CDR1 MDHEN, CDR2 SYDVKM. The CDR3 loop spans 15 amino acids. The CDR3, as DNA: TGTGCCAGCAGTTCCCCCCAGGGGGTCGACTATGGCTACACCTTC. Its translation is CASSSPQGVDYGYTF.

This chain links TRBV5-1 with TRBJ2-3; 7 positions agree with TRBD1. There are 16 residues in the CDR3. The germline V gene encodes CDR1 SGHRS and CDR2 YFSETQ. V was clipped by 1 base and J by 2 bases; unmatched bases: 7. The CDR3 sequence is CASSLPGTANTDTQYF. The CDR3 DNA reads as TGCGCCAGCAGCTTGCCGGGGACAGCCAACACAGATACGCAGTATTTT.

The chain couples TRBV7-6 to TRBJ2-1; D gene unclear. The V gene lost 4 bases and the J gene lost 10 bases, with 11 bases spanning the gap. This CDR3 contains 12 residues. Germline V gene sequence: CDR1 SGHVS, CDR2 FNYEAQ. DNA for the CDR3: TGTGCCAGCAGCTCAACGACCCACGAGCAGTTCTTC. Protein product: CASSSTTHEQFF.

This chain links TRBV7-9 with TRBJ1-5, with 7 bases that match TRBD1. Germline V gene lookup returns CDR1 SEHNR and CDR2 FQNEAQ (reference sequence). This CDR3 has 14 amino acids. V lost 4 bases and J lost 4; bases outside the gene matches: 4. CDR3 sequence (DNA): TGTGCCAGCAGCTCATTGACAGGGAATCAGCCCCAGCATTTT. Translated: CASSSLTGNQPQHF.

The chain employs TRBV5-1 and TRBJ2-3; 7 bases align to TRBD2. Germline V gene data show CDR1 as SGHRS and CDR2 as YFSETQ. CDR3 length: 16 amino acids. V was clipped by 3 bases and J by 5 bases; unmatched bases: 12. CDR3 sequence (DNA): TGCGCCAGCAGCTCGACGGTGGGCGGGAGTGGAGATACGCAGTATTTT. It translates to CASSSTVGGSGDTQYF.

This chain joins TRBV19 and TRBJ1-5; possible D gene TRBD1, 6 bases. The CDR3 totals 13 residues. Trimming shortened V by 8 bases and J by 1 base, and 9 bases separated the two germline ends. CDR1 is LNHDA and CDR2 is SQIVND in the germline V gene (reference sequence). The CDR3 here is CASDRRSNQPQHF. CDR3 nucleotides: TGTGCCAGTGACAGGCGCAGCAATCAGCCCCAGCATTTT.